This T cell receptor (beta chain) emerged from a study of cytomegalovirus exposure and HLA in healthy donors. Study-wide results and caveats: CMV antigen specificity of a few CMV-associated chains was confirmed in vitro.

Of note for this clone: Its antigen is currently unknown.

The PCR used 60 Vbeta and 13 Jbeta primers. As handled by the study authors: There were about 80 million unique TCR beta chains by a later count, and about 12 million of them were shared. Libraries were prepared by immunoSEQ multiplex PCR; TCRdb keeps only in-frame clonotypes and omits some of them. V and J calls and clone size follow that table, whereas D and trimming were derived from the DNA. The sample has approximately 100,000 clones, over 75% seen once. CDR3 length: 13 amino acids. CDR1 SGHAT and CDR2 FQNNGV come from the germline V gene. Trimming shortened V by 5 bases and J by 3 bases, and 11 bases separated the two germline ends.

The chain employs TRBV11-2 and TRBJ2-7, with D possibly being TRBD2 (5 bases). The sequencing input was PBMCs. The origin of this receptor is a woman between 18 and 30 years old in good health and CMV-seropositive. Written as DNA, the CDR3 is TGTGCCAGCAGCGGGGTTGGGAGCTACGAGCAGTACTTC. It codes for CASSGVGSYEQYF.